Listed here are 27 T cell receptor beta chains from one sample, sequenced in a study of CD8+ T cells in alopecia areata. It was cDNA, reverse transcribed from extracted RNA, that served as the sequencing template. Some clones are missing from TCRdb's copy, which holds only in-frame ones; the method was immunoSEQ multiplex PCR. The sample yields 120,000 to 150,000 clones, about 86% seen once. The treatment is: oral pan-JAK inhibitor, 5-10 mg twice daily. This sample comprised CD8+ T cells sorted from blood, obtained at week 4, from a patient treated with tofacitinib. These receptors were obtained from a human donor with alopecia areata.

This clone was seen a handful of times. The chain is built from TRBV30 and TRBJ2-7, with a weak D call TRBD1 (6 bases). Germline V gene data show CDR1 as GTSNPN and CDR2 as SVGIG (reference sequence). There are 13 residues in the CDR3. The V and J ends lost 2 bases and 3 bases respectively, with 11 bases between them. Here the CDR3 reads CAWSSGDDYEQYF. Here the CDR3 DNA reads TGTGCCTGGAGTTCAGGGGACGACTACGAGCAGTACTTC.

The genes are TRBV7-9 and TRBJ2-7, with D unresolved. V lost 6 bases and J lost 2, with 8 bases in between. This CDR3 is built from 12 residues. The germline V gene encodes CDR1 SEHNR and CDR2 FQNEAQ (reference sequence). CDR3 DNA: TGTGCCAGCAGTGTAGCCACCTACGAGCAGTACTTC. Translation: CASSVATYEQYF.

The chain carries TRBV5-4 and TRBJ2-1; perhaps TRBD1 as D (6 bases). V lost 7 bases to trimming and J lost 6 bases, with 17 bases between them. CDR3 length equals 14 residues. The germline V gene has CDR1 SGHNT and CDR2 YYREEE (reference sequence). This CDR3 is CASPSRQGSNEQFF. CDR3 bases: TGTGCCAGCCCGTCTCGTCAGGGGAGCAATGAGCAGTTCTTC.

This clone came up once. The rearrangement links TRBV7-2 to TRBJ2-3; 10 bases map to TRBD2. Germline CDR1 reads SGHTA; CDR2 reads FQGNSA. V was pared by 4 bases and J by 1 base, with 2 bases of the junction left unmatched. CDR3 length: 15 amino acids. The CDR3 loop reads CASSSGTSGTDTQYF. CDR3 DNA: TGTGCCAGCAGCTCCGGGACTAGCGGCACAGATACGCAGTATTTT. The whole variable domain, remainder taken from reference TRBV7-2 and TRBJ2-3, is GAGVSQSPSNKVTEKGKDVELRCDPISGHTALYWYRQSLGQGLEFLIYFQGNSAPDKSGLPSDRFSAERTGGSVSTLTIQRTQQEDSAVYLCASSSGTSGTDTQYFGPGTRLTVL.

V is TRBV29-1 and J is TRBJ2-1; D perhaps matches TRBD2 (5 bases). V shed 7 bases and J shed 8 bases, with 18 bases lying between them. This CDR3 is built from 13 residues. The germline V gene encodes CDR1 SQVTM and CDR2 ANQGSEA. The CDR3 sequence: CSASGTLRDEQFF. Written as DNA, the CDR3 is TGCAGCGCCAGCGGTACCCTACGCGATGAGCAGTTCTTC.

The chain joins TRBV29-1 to TRBJ2-4, with D possibly being TRBD2 (5 bases). Trimming took off 3 bases at V and 3 bases at J, with 9 bases between the two ends. The CDR3 has 13 amino acids. Germline V gene lookup returns CDR1 SQVTM and CDR2 ANQGSEA. Here the CDR3 reads CSVDRGDKNIQYF. The CDR3 DNA is TGCAGCGTTGACCGGGGTGACAAAAACATTCAGTACTTC.

This clone was detected once. V gene TRBV5-1 combines with J gene TRBJ2-4, with D perhaps matching TRBD1 (6 bases). Germline lookup yields CDR1 SGHRS and CDR2 YFSETQ. The CDR3 is made up of 14 amino acids. Trimming took off 4 bases at V and 5 bases at J, with 13 bases between the two ends. The CDR3 bases are TGCGCCAGCAGCGCACAGGGAGACCAAAACATTCAGTACTTC. Protein sequence: CASSAQGDQNIQYF.

This clone was counted only a few times. V usage is TRBV7-9 and J usage is TRBJ1-4; the match to TRBD1 covers 9 bases. Per the germline V gene, CDR1 is SEHNR and CDR2 is FQNEAQ (reference sequence). The ends lost 2 bases at V and 7 bases at J; junction bases unmatched: 8. The CDR3 is 16 residues long. CDR3 in amino acids: CASSLPGDRAGEKLFF. DNA of the CDR3: TGTGCCAGCAGCTTACCTGGGGACAGGGCAGGTGAAAAACTGTTTTTT.

The sample holds one count of this clone. The chain combines TRBV27 with TRBJ2-7, with 9 nucleotides matching TRBD1. Germline V gene sequence: CDR1 MNHEY, CDR2 SMNVEV (reference sequence). The CDR3 runs 14 residues. After removal of 4 bases from V and 3 bases from J, the junction contained 4 bases not matched to a gene. The chain's CDR3 is CASSSGTGLYEQYF. CDR3 in DNA: TGTGCCAGCAGTTCTGGGACAGGGCTCTACGAGCAGTACTTC.

This chain connects TRBV2 to TRBJ2-1; 10 nucleotides agree with TRBD2. This CDR3 is 15 amino acids long. J was trimmed by 2 bases and V by 6 bases; bases with no gene match: 4. The germline gives CDR1 SNHLY, CDR2 FYNNEI. The CDR3 is CASSHGLAAYNEQFF. The CDR3 bases are TGTGCCAGCAGCCACGGACTAGCGGCCTACAATGAGCAGTTCTTC.

The CDR3 here is CASSPVGLYNEQFF. The DNA of the CDR3 is TGTGCCAGCAGCCCGGTGGGACTTTACAATGAGCAGTTCTTC. This rearrangement joins TRBV7-2 to TRBJ2-1, with TRBD2 as a possible D gene (6 bases). V was pared by 5 bases and J by 4 bases, with 12 bases between. From germline, CDR1 is SGHTA and CDR2 FQGNSA. This CDR3 contains 14 residues.

The CDR3 nucleotides read TGCGCCAGCAGCCCCGGGGGCGGAGGCGAGCAGTACTTC. Protein: CASSPGGGGEQYF. The rearrangement joins TRBV5-1 to TRBJ2-7; TRBD1 or TRBD2 may be the D gene (6 bases each). This CDR3 comprises 13 residues. Germline V CDR1 and CDR2: SGHRS, YFSETQ. V was shortened by 4 bases and J by 6 bases, with 14 bases between the two germline ends.

The rearrangement links TRBV4-1 to TRBJ2-1; D is perhaps TRBD2 (5 bases). The CDR3 consists of 14 residues. Per the germline V gene, CDR1 is MGHRA and CDR2 is YSYEKL. V was trimmed by 1 base and J by 5 bases, leaving 9 bases between them. The CDR3 here is CASSQVQADNEQFF. The CDR3 bases are TGCGCCAGCAGCCAAGTACAAGCGGACAATGAGCAGTTCTTC.

The genes are TRBV7-8 and TRBJ2-7; D tentatively fits TRBD1 or TRBD2 (6 bases each). V lost 9 bases and J lost 2, with 14 bases in between. The CDR3 sequence is 13 residues long. The germline gives CDR1 SGHVS, CDR2 FQNEAQ. The CDR3 DNA reads as TGTGCCAGTGACAAGGGGGGCACCTACGAGCAGTACTTC. The encoded protein is CASDKGGTYEQYF. Full variable domain (remainder filled in from reference TRBV7-8 and TRBJ2-7): GAGVSQSPRYKVAKRGQDVALRCDPISGHVSLFWYQQALGQGPEFLTYFQNEAQLDKSGLPSDRFFAERPEGSVSTLKIQRTQQEDSAVYLCASDKGGTYEQYFGPGTRLTVT.

The V call is TRBV6-5, the J call TRBJ1-2, with a tentative D call TRBD1 (6 bases). Germline CDR1 MNHEY, CDR2 SVGAGI. Trimming took 2 bases from V and 4 from J, leaving 11 bases between them. This CDR3 contains 14 residues. CDR3 nucleotide sequence: TGTGCCAGCAGTTACACAGGGTCTACCTATGGCTACACCTTC. This codes for CASSYTGSTYGYTF.

The gene calls are TRBV27 and TRBJ1-2; TRBD1 might be the D (6 bases). The CDR3 contains 12 residues. Deletions cut 6 bases from V and 4 bases from J, with 9 bases between. Looked up from germline, CDR1 is MNHEY and CDR2 is SMNVEV (reference sequence). The CDR3 DNA reads as TGTGCCAGCAGAACAGGGTTCTATGGCTACACCTTC. This translates into CASRTGFYGYTF.

On this clone: The junction differs from germline at one of its ends, possibly a read error. The chain recombines TRBV30 with TRBJ1-2, with D maybe TRBD1 (5 bases). Per germline, CDR1 GTSNPN and CDR2 SVGIG (reference sequence). CDR3 length: 17 amino acids. For the CDR3, the DNA is TGTGCCCGGAGTGTCTTCGTGGAGCATGCAGGGACCTATGGCTACACCTTC. Amino acid sequence: CARSVFVEHAGTYGYTF.

V and J are TRBV27 and TRBJ1-5; the D gene is possibly TRBD1 (6 bases). The length of the CDR3 is 14 residues. The ends were cut back, 8 bases at V and 0 bases at J, with 11 bases in the middle. Germline V gene sequence: CDR1 MNHEY, CDR2 SMNVEV (reference sequence). The CDR3 coding sequence is TGTGCCAGCGGCATACAGGGTAGCAATCAGCCCCAGCATTTT. This encodes CASGIQGSNQPQHF.

The J gene is TRBJ1-1, the V gene TRBV4-1, with D tentatively TRBD1 (6 bases). The CDR3 is 12 residues long. The V gene lost 0 bases and the J gene lost 10 bases, with 9 bases spanning the gap. The germline gives CDR1 MGHRA, CDR2 YSYEKL. CDR3 DNA sequence: TGCGCCAGCAGCCAAGATTCAGGGGTAGCTTTCTTT. It translates to CASSQDSGVAFF.

This chain joins TRBV4-1 and TRBJ2-1; no clear D gene. The CDR3 totals 12 residues. Germline V gives CDR1 MGHRA, CDR2 YSYEKL. The V and J ends lost 6 bases and 6 bases respectively, with 9 bases between them. The CDR3 DNA sequence: TGCGCCAGCAGGGAATCAGGCAATGAGCAGTTCTTC. The encoded protein is CASRESGNEQFF.

CDR3 sequence reads: CAWSILQNTEAFF. The CDR3 bases are TGTGCCTGGAGTATTCTGCAGAACACTGAAGCTTTCTTT. The rearrangement uses TRBV30 and TRBJ1-1; no reliable D call. CDR1 is GTSNPN, CDR2 SVGIG, per germline (reference sequence). The CDR3 contains 13 residues. V was clipped by 2 bases and J by 1 base, with 8 bases between them.

This rearrangement joins TRBV5-4 to TRBJ1-5, with D maybe TRBD1 (5 bases). Trimming left V 0 bases short and J 2 bases short, with 9 bases between. The germline CDR1 and CDR2 sequences are SGHNT and YYREEE (reference sequence). The CDR3 runs 15 residues. CDR3 nucleotides: TGTGCCAGCAGCTTGGGGCAGGGAGGCAATCAGCCCCAGCATTTT. Protein product: CASSLGQGGNQPQHF.

The V and J genes are TRBV5-1 and TRBJ2-1; D gene unclear. Germline CDR1 SGHRS, CDR2 YFSETQ. This CDR3 spans 13 amino acids. Trimming took off 0 bases at V and 12 bases at J, with 13 bases between the two ends. The CDR3 DNA is TGCGCCAGCAGCTTGGCCCAACTGGGCTGGCAGTTCTTC. This encodes CASSLAQLGWQFF. The entire variable domain, with the rest obtained from reference TRBV5-1 and TRBJ2-1, is as follows: KAGVTQTPRYLIKTRGQQVTLSCSPISGHRSVSWYQQTPGQGLQFLFEYFSETQRNKGNFPGRFSGRQFSNSRSEMNVSTLELGDSALYLCASSLAQLGWQFFGPGTRLTVL.

The rearrangement uses TRBV29-1 and TRBJ2-7, with unresolved D. The CDR3 has 14 residues. From germline, CDR1 is SQVTM and CDR2 ANQGSEA. The V end lost 2 bases, the J end lost 3 bases, and 14 bases lay between the germline ends. This CDR3 reads CSVETAGIVYEQYF. The DNA of the CDR3 is TGCAGCGTTGAAACAGCAGGCATCGTCTACGAGCAGTACTTC.

The J gene is TRBJ1-2, the V gene TRBV7-8; D is possibly TRBD1 (5 bases). Germline loops: CDR1 SGHVS, CDR2 FQNEAQ. Trimming took 2 bases from V and 7 from J, leaving 17 bases between them. This CDR3 is 15 amino acids long. The CDR3: CASSLSGGGKLGYTF. CDR3 coding DNA: TGTGCCAGCAGCTTAAGTGGCGGGGGGAAGCTTGGCTACACCTTC.

The rearrangement links TRBV6-4 to TRBJ1-4; D gene unclear. Trimming shortened V by 3 bases and J by 4 bases, and 15 bases separated the two germline ends. Germline loops: CDR1 MRHNA, CDR2 SNTAGT. This CDR3 has 16 residues. The CDR3 DNA sequence: TGTGCCAGCAGTGAGGACGGGCCGCCATTTAATGAAAAACTGTTTTTT. This gives the protein CASSEDGPPFNEKLFF.

The chain uses TRBV30 and TRBJ2-1; TRBD2 agrees at 8 bases. The CDR3 totals 14 residues. V shed 5 bases, J shed 3 bases, and the junction held 6 bases outside the gene matches. From germline, CDR1 is GTSNPN and CDR2 SVGIG (reference sequence). CDR3 bases: TGTGCCTGGGAAGGGAGCGGGGGCTACAATGAGCAGTTCTTC. Translated: CAWEGSGGYNEQFF.